This T cell receptor beta chain emerged from a study of blood T cell repertoires in COVID-19. In the study overall: Both acute and convalescent COVID-19 samples were obtained from the United States, Italy and Spain.

The germline CDR1 and CDR2 sequences are SGHAT and FQNNGV. The V segment lost 5 bases and the J segment 7 bases; nucleotides outside the gene matches: 7. This CDR3 has 13 residues. The repertoire was sequenced with immunoSEQ multiplex PCR; TCRdb's copy has only in-frame clones and lacks some. The sample carries about 25,000 clones, 75% to 90% recorded once. The clonotype originates from a woman at least 80 years old with acute or convalescent COVID-19. The V call is TRBV11-2, the J call TRBJ1-2; 7 nucleotides match TRBD1. Sample: peripheral blood. The CDR3: CASSVDRESGYTF. The CDR3 bases are TGTGCCAGCAGCGTCGACAGGGAGAGTGGCTACACCTTC.